This TCR beta chain was recorded in a study of blood T cell repertoires in COVID-19. Study context: COVID-19 samples collected from the United States, Italy and Spain covered acute and convalescent phases.

Participants' reported clinical history set cohort assignment. Cohort 3 recovered donors had two negative PCRs, clearance, or symptom resolution. V lost 5 bases, J lost 5 bases, and 12 bases lay in between. The V gene's germline CDR1 is SNHLY and CDR2 FYNNEI. The CDR3 runs to 13 residues. Per the authors' pipeline: Using reference gene primer amplification, nucleated cell counts were estimated. The assay was immunoSEQ multiplex PCR, and TCRdb's table has in-frame clones only and misses some. V and J calls and clone size follow that table, whereas D and trimming were derived from the DNA. Altogether approximately 300,000 clones are present, 85% to 90% being singletons, with the ten largest covering 8.5% to 12%.

This TCR was recovered from a woman between 18 and 29 years old who had recovered from COVID-19. This chain joins TRBV2 and TRBJ2-5; D may be TRBD1 (6 bases). The specimen sequenced was PBMCs or T cells enriched from blood (not recorded which). The CDR3 DNA follows: TGTGCCAGCAGTCAAGACAGGCGGGAGACCCAGTACTTC. Its protein product is CASSQDRRETQYF.